Listed below are T cell receptor beta chains from one sample, sequenced in a study of blood T cell repertoires in COVID-19. Measured with immunoSEQ multiplex PCR; TCRdb has only the in-frame clones, and not every one. The data show 64,000 or so clones, roughly 80% seen once. The sample comprised peripheral blood. The receptors were sampled from a human donor in a cohort sampled during active COVID-19. Both conserved end residues are trimmed from each CDR3.

v_call: TRBV4-2; cdr3_aa: ASSHPLAGDEQF
v_call: TRBV9; cdr3_aa: ASSPSTGGAPNGYT
v_call: TRBV4-2; cdr3_aa: ASSQDGIAGLNEQF
v_call: TRBV27; cdr3_aa: ASSLDNGAYNEQF
v_call: TRBV6-2/TRBV6-3; cdr3_aa: ASSYPDGSPNTGELF
v_call: TRBV7-6; cdr3_aa: ASSLVPRADTQY
v_call: TRBV27; cdr3_aa: ASSLSLTLGLRTEAF
v_call: TRBV4-3; cdr3_aa: ASSPEGGGPDEQF
v_call: TRBV6-5; cdr3_aa: ASRRGKFNQPQH
v_call: TRBV7-9; cdr3_aa: ASSQTGTNYGYT
v_call: TRBV6-2/TRBV6-3; cdr3_aa: ASSYTGGGTEAF
v_call: TRBV11-2; cdr3_aa: ASSLGRIGYT
v_call: TRBV6-5; cdr3_aa: ASSLDRGRGYGYT
v_call: TRBV7-9; cdr3_aa: ASSDNNQETQY
v_call: TRBV7-3; cdr3_aa: ASRQGAGTEAF
v_call: TRBV6-2/TRBV6-3; cdr3_aa: ASSYPMGRRGDNEQF
v_call: TRBV30; cdr3_aa: AWRPGVRDWSFGYT
v_call: TRBV7-9; cdr3_aa: ASSSPGQSYEQY